In this sample, the clone carrying this TCR beta chain turned up many times. Its matching antigen is unknown. J was trimmed by 6 bases and V by 6 bases; bases with no gene match: 6. The CDR3 loop spans 12 amino acids. Germline V lookup: CDR1 DFQATT, CDR2 SNEGSKA (reference sequence). The record originates from a study of early T cells in non-severe SARS-CoV-2 infection. On the study more broadly: Sequencing of bulk RNA from unsorted whole blood was done, without chain pairing. Study observations and caveats: Reliance on VDJdb matching favored anti-spike CD8 responses; private and CD4 specificities were missed.

Unique molecular identifier tags were affixed to discrete cDNA molecules. In TCRdb, the 5' RACE reads were re-called with MiXCR into one record per CDR3 protein. Of roughly 100,000 distinct CDR3 sequences listed, roughly 13% are singletons. Specimen: whole blood. This receptor was identified in an adult who was a healthcare worker with PCR-confirmed SARS-CoV-2 infection or an uninfected control (not recorded which). The chain carries TRBV20-1 and TRBJ2-7; 9 bases match TRBD1. Written as DNA, the CDR3 is TGCAGTGCCACAGGGGGCAATCTCGAGCAGTACTTC. This sequence encodes CSATGGNLEQYF.